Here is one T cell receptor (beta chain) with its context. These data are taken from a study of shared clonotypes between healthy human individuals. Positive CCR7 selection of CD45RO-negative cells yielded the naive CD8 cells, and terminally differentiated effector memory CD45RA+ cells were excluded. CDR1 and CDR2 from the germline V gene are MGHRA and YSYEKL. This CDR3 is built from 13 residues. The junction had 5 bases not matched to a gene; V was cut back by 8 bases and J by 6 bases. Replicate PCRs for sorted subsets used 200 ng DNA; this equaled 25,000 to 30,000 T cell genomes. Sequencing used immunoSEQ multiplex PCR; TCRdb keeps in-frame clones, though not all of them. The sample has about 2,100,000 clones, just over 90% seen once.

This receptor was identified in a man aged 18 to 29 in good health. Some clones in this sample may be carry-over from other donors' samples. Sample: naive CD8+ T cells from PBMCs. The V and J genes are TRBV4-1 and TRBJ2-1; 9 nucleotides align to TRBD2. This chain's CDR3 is CASAVAGANEQFF. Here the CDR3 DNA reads TGCGCCAGCGCGGTAGCGGGAGCCAATGAGCAGTTCTTC.